Presented here are 9 T cell receptor beta chains from one specimen sequenced in a study of beta chain features in type 1 diabetes. Every bit of the isolated RNA underwent reverse transcription, so sequencing read expressed TCRB transcripts. Method: immunoSEQ multiplex PCR; TCRdb's copy keeps in-frame clones and lacks some. Here the sample spans about half a million clones, 30% being singletons. What was sequenced was naive CD4+ T cells from blood. The source of these receptors is a young man in good health.

CDR3 nucleotides: TGCAGCGTTGGAGATACGCAGTATTTT. The encoded protein is CSVGDTQYF. The genes are TRBV29-1 and TRBJ2-3; D is unclear. Germline V CDR1 and CDR2: SQVTM, ANQGSEA. The CDR3 covers 9 residues. Trimming shortened V by 4 bases and J by 5 bases, and 1 base separated the two germline ends.

The chain couples TRBV6-5 to TRBJ2-7; TRBD2 might be the D (6 bases). V was shortened by 2 bases and J by 1 base, with 12 bases between the two germline ends. The CDR3 sequence is 15 residues long. Per germline, CDR1 MNHEY and CDR2 SVGAGI. CDR3 nucleotide sequence: TGTGCCAGCAGTTACCGGGGGAGCATTTCCTACGAGCAGTACTTC. Translated, it gives CASSYRGSISYEQYF.

The chain uses TRBV25-1 and TRBJ2-3; no firm D call. This CDR3 contains 11 residues. Deletions cut 5 bases from V and 8 bases from J, with 8 bases between. Germline lookup yields CDR1 MGHDK and CDR2 SYGVNS. The CDR3 loop is CASSSRLTQYF. The CDR3 DNA follows: TGTGCCAGCAGTTCCCGACTTACGCAGTATTTT.

This clone turned up a few times. This sequence joins TRBV29-1 and TRBJ2-5, with 11 bases lining up with TRBD2. The DNA end lines up better with TRBJ2-7; the J call may be wrong. The CDR3 extends over 14 amino acids. CDR1 SQVTM and CDR2 ANQGSEA come from the germline V gene. In DNA, the CDR3 is TGCAGCGTTGAAGGACTAGCGGGGCACTACGAGCAGTACTTC. The encoded protein is CSVEGLAGHYEQYF.

The rearrangement links TRBV7-9 to TRBJ2-1; D is perhaps TRBD1 or TRBD2 (5 bases each). V shed 5 bases and J shed 1 base, with 12 bases lying between them. Germline V lookup: CDR1 SEHNR, CDR2 FQNEAQ (reference sequence). This CDR3 region has 15 residues. In DNA, the CDR3 is TGTGCCAGCAGCCCGACTTGGGGGTCCTACAATGAGCAGTTCTTC. It is translated as CASSPTWGSYNEQFF.

This clone turned up a few times. The chain employs TRBV7-9 and TRBJ2-7; D gene uncertain. Trimming took 0 bases from V and 4 from J, leaving 4 bases between them. The CDR3 covers 12 residues. Germline CDR1 SEHNR, CDR2 FQNEAQ (reference sequence). CDR3 in amino acids: CASSLADYEQYF. As DNA, the CDR3 is TGTGCCAGCAGCTTAGCGGATTACGAGCAGTACTTC.

This clone was detected a few times. The CDR3: CASRYGTGQETQYF. The CDR3 region has the DNA TGTGCCAGCAGATACGGGACAGGACAAGAGACCCAGTACTTC. The chain recombines TRBV2 with TRBJ2-5, with TRBD1 matching 8 bases. The CDR3 runs to 14 residues. From germline, CDR1 is SNHLY and CDR2 FYNNEI. Unmatched junction bases numbered 5, after V lost 6 bases and J lost 2 bases.

This chain connects TRBV5-1 to TRBJ2-1; D is undetermined. The CDR3 runs 13 residues. V was clipped by 0 bases and J by 7 bases, with 8 bases between them. Germline CDR1 reads SGHRS; CDR2 reads YFSETQ. The CDR3 DNA reads as TGCGCCAGCAGCTTGGGGTTGGGGAATGAGCAGTTCTTC. Translated, it gives CASSLGLGNEQFF.

The chain has TRBV30 and TRBJ1-1; possible D gene TRBD1, 5 bases. The CDR3 contains 13 residues. Per germline, CDR1 GTSNPN and CDR2 SVGIG (reference sequence). With 0 bases removed from V and 5 bases from J, the gap between germline ends came to 10 bases. The CDR3 DNA reads TGTGCCTGGAGTGTACGCAGGGAGACTGAAGCTTTCTTT. Encoded protein: CAWSVRRETEAFF.